A selection of T cell receptor beta chains follows, all from one sample in a study of brain T cells in children with intractable seizures. Only in-frame clones appear in the TCRdb table, and some are missing; sequencing was by immunoSEQ multiplex PCR. Of 340,000 or so clones detected, approximately 93% appear once; the ten largest clones hold under 7%. The sample here was peripheral blood, taken 4 to 5 months after surgery. The receptor source for this set is a boy in the first two years of life with tuberous sclerosis and intractable seizures. The conserved cysteine and the conserved F or W are not part of the CDR3 here. Fields, in order: V gene, J gene, CDR3 protein.

TRBV7-3	TRBJ2-2	ASSLEQHTGELF
TRBV14	TRBJ1-2	ASSQNRVSGYT
TRBV7-9	TRBJ2-2	ASSRGGSEARELF
TRBV24-1	TRBJ2-3	ATSGGAASGRAEDTQY
TRBV7-9	TRBJ1-2	ASSRDRARDGYT
TRBV7-9	TRBJ2-1	ASSSRDREIYNEQF
TRBV3-1/TRBV3-2	TRBJ1-5	ASSQDQGLYNQPQH
TRBV19	TRBJ1-6	ASSGQGNSPLH
TRBV6-6	TRBJ1-1	ASSSPRTIPNTEAF
TRBV29-1	TRBJ2-7	SVNGGGSYEQY
TRBV5-5	TRBJ2-3	ASSVRDRGEDTQY
TRBV2	TRBJ1-6	ASGSSPNSPLH
TRBV25-1	TRBJ2-7	ASSVRGHSYEQY
TRBV29-1	TRBJ2-3	SVEGRPEETHTDTQY
TRBV19	TRBJ1-5	ASRGGGQPQH
TRBV6-2/TRBV6-3	TRBJ1-2	ASSYSKVPGGYGYT
TRBV7-9	TRBJ1-1	ASQGARTEAF
TRBV6-1	TRBJ2-7	ASSEVTGGYYEQY
TRBV7-6	TRBJ1-3	ASSFEGPGNTIY
TRBV28	TRBJ2-1	ASSLSGDWGYNEQF
TRBV13	TRBJ2-3	ASSSLAGEITDTQY
TRBV13	TRBJ2-7	ASSSRTSGFSYEQY
TRBV7-4	TRBJ2-1	ASSCWTGRYNEQF
TRBV19	TRBJ1-2	ATHREGGYT
TRBV6-1	TRBJ2-1	ASSEMYSGLYNEQF
TRBV7-3	TRBJ2-7	ASSPGGQGYEQY
TRBV5-1	TRBJ1-1	ASSLRGTEAF
TRBV18	TRBJ2-3	ASSPTAPTDTQY
TRBV24-1	TRBJ2-1	ATSAGDDEQF
TRBV2	TRBJ2-2	ASTPRTGGAGTGELF
TRBV4-1	TRBJ2-1	ASSRRPTSGDNEQF
TRBV19	TRBJ2-3	ASRPQAGAPDTQY
TRBV5-1	TRBJ2-5	ASSFAGANTGETQY
TRBV11-2	TRBJ1-1	ASSLKVLGVGTEAF
TRBV28	TRBJ1-2	ASSLTSAYGYT
TRBV18	TRBJ1-6	ASSPRDRGGNSPLH
TRBV15	TRBJ1-6	ATSSTANSPLH
TRBV6-5	TRBJ2-7	ASSPGPSYEQY
TRBV27	TRBJ1-2	ASSHTHRDTLGLYGYT
TRBV19	TRBJ2-7	ASSRTSGSRALNEQY
TRBV10-1	TRBJ2-1	ASREREPPGNEQF
TRBV27	TRBJ1-2	ASSYGRNYGYT
TRBV24-1	TRBJ2-1	ATSDLEGSSYNEQF
TRBV2	TRBJ1-2	ASSEGQGGRAYGYT
TRBV6-5	TRBJ2-5	ASLPGGGETQY
TRBV2	TRBJ2-7	ASSEEIRVVYEQY
TRBV27	TRBJ2-3	ASSELAGGLADTQY
TRBV10-3	TRBJ1-5	AISDSGLTSNQPQH
TRBV5-6	TRBJ1-2	ASSAGRRDGYT
TRBV2	TRBJ1-4	ASSLRQTTNEKLF
TRBV3-1/TRBV3-2	TRBJ1-3	ASSPGPEIPRNTIY
TRBV5-4	TRBJ1-1	ASTAGRAGEAF
TRBV5-1	TRBJ1-6	ASSLEGGQGRNSPLH